The clone carrying this TCR beta chain was counted a few times. Its antigen is still unknown. This sample is drawn from a study of T cell repertoires in cytomegalovirus infection. At the level of the study: CMV epitopes in the study were HLA-C-restricted (recently identified) and HLA-B-restricted (well studied). Indications came from public TCR beta signatures; they pointed to CMV infection and to a matching HLA type. The study, taken as a whole, reports: HLA-C-restricted CMV-specific TCR beta clonotypes were dominant in the ex vivo response.

Trimming left V 3 bases short and J 0 bases short, with 12 bases between. The CDR3 runs to 16 residues. The germline gives CDR1 LNHDA, CDR2 SQIVND (reference sequence). TCRdb independently ran MiXCR on the reads; one entry per CDR3 protein. The sample lists 900,000 to 950,000 distinct CDR3 sequences, roughly 30% occurring once. This specimen consisted of cultured CD8+ T cells from PBMCs, obtained from culture after CMV antigen stimulation. The chain has TRBV19 and TRBJ1-5, with no clear D. This clonotype originated in a human donor in good health (CMV status not recorded). Some clones in this sample may be carry-over from other donors' samples. The CDR3 nucleotides read TGTGCCAGTAGTATCAAAAGGAGGGATAGCAATCAGCCCCAGCATTTT. It translates to CASSIKRRDSNQPQHF.